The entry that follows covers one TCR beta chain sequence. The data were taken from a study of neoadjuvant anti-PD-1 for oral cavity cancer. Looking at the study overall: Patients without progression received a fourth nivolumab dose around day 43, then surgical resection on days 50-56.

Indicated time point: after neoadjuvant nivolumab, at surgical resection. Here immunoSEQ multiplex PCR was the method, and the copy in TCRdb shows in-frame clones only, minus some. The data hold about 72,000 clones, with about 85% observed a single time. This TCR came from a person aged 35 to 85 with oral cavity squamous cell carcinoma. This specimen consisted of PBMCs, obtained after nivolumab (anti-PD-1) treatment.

CDR3 residues: CASSAGGRERGETQYF. The CDR3 bases are TGTGCCAGCAGCGCCGGGGGGCGGGAGAGGGGAGAGACCCAGTACTTC. The V call is TRBV5-4, the J call TRBJ2-5; maybe TRBD2 (7 bases). The germline CDR1 and CDR2 sequences are SGHNT and YYREEE (reference sequence). The CDR3 has 16 amino acids. Between the trimmed V and J ends, which lost 4 bases and 4 bases, there was a span of 20 bases. The whole variable domain, filled in from reference TRBV5-4 and TRBJ2-5, reads ETGVTQSPTHLIKTRGQQVTLRCSSQSGHNTVSWYQQALGQGPQFIFQYYREEENGRGNFPPRFSGLQFPNYSSELNVNALELDDSALYLCASSAGGRERGETQYFGPGTRLLVL.